This TCR beta chain appears in the sequencing data of a study of blood T cell repertoires in COVID-19. The overall study: T cells, B-cell-depleted T cells, or PBMCs provided the cDNA or gDNA that served as material.

Original processing notes: Estimates of nucleated cell counts were drawn from the amplification of reference gene primers. The protocol was immunoSEQ multiplex PCR, while the TCRdb copy is restricted to in-frame clones and leaves out a portion. Clonal size and the V and J genes are those of that table, whereas D and trimming came from the DNA. The repertoire holds 200,000 or so clones, 84% seen once, with 13% to 15% in the top ten. Sample: peripheral blood. The sequence derives from a man younger than 45 with active or convalescent COVID-19.

The CDR3, as DNA: TGCGCCAGCACCCGGCCGGGAGGTACTGAAGCTTTCTTT. Residues: CASTRPGGTEAFF. The rearrangement joins TRBV4-1 to TRBJ1-1; D call uncertain. Looked up from germline, CDR1 is MGHRA and CDR2 is YSYEKL. The CDR3 runs 13 residues. Trimming took 7 bases from V and 5 from J, leaving 14 bases between them.